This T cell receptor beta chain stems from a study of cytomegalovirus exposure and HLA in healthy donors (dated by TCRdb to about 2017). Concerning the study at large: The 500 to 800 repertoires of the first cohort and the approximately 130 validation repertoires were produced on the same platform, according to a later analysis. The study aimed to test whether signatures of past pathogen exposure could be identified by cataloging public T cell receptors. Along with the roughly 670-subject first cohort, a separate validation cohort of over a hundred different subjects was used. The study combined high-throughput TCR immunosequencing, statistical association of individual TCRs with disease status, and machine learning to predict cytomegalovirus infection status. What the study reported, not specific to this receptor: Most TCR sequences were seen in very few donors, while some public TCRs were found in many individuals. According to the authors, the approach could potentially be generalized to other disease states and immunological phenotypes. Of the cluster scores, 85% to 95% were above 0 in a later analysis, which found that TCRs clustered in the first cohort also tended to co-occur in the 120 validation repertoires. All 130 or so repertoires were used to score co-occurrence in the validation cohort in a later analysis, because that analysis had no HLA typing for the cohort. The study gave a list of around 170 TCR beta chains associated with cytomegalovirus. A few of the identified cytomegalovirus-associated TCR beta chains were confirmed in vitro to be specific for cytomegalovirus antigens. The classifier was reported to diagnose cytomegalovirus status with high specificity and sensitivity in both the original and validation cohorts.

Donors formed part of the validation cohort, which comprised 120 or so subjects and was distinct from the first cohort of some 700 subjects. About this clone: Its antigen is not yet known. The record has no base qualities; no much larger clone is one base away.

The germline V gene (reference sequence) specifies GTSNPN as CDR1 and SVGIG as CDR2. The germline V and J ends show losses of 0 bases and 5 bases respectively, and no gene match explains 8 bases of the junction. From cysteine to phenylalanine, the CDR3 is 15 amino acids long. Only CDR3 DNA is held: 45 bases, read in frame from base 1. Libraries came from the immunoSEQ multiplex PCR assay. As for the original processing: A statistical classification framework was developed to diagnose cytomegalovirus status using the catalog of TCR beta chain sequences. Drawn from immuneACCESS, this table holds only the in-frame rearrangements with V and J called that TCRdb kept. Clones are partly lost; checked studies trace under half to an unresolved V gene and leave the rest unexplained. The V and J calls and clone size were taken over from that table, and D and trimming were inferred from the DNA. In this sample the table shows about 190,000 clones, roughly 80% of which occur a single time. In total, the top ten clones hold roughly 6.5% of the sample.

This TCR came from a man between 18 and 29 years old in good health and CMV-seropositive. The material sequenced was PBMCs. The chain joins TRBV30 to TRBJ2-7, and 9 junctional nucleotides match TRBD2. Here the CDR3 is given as CAWSVFASGIDEQYF. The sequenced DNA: TGTGCCTGGAGTGTATTCGCTAGCGGGATAGACGAGCAGTACTTC.